This T cell receptor (beta chain) was observed in a study of blood T cell repertoires in COVID-19. Overall study context: Samples of COVID-19 (acute and convalescent) were obtained from the United States, Italy and Spain. PBMCs, B-cell-depleted T cells, or T cells provided the cDNA or gDNA that made up the material.

Germline CDR1 reads MNHEY; CDR2 reads SMNVEV (reference sequence). This CDR3 is built from 18 residues. The V and J ends lost 2 bases and 2 bases, in that order; junction bases with no gene match: 11. Sequenced by immunoSEQ multiplex PCR; TCRdb stores in-frame clones only, minus some. The top ten clones hold 0.85% to 1% of a sample with approximately 200,000 clones, roughly 85% of them seen once. The origin of this receptor is a man aged 35 to 55 with acute or convalescent COVID-19. Material for sequencing was peripheral blood. The chain carries TRBV27 and TRBJ1-2; the match to TRBD1 covers 10 bases. CDR3 bases: TGTGCCAGCAGTTTAACCCGGACAGGGGGGATACTGAACTATGGCTACACCTTC. As protein: CASSLTRTGGILNYGYTF.